This passage covers 14 T cell receptor beta chains from one sample sequenced in a study of shared clonotypes between healthy human individuals. CD45RO-negative cells were positively selected for CCR7, leaving out terminally differentiated effector memory CD45RA+ cells. Assay used: immunoSEQ multiplex PCR; TCRdb lists only in-frame clones, some missing. Among about 870,000 clones, roughly 92% were seen once, and the ten largest hold 24%. The sequenced sample was naive CD8+ T cells sorted from blood. These receptors were collected from a man aged 25-45 years in good health.

The J gene is TRBJ2-2, the V gene TRBV28; TRBD2 is a possible D gene (5 bases). V lost 2 bases and J lost 6, with 10 bases in between. Germline CDR1 MDHEN, CDR2 SYDVKM. The CDR3 totals 14 residues. CDR3 residues: CASSLGTSSGELFF. The CDR3 DNA reads TGTGCCAGCAGTTTAGGAACTAGTTCCGGGGAGCTGTTTTTT.

The genes are TRBV25-1 and TRBJ1-1, with unresolved D. Germline values: CDR1 MGHDK, CDR2 SYGVNS. The CDR3 is 11 residues long. V was pared by 4 bases and J by 10 bases, with 10 bases between. CDR3 nucleotide sequence: TGTGCCAGCAGTGTCGGGCAGTCAGCTTTCTTT. It specifies CASSVGQSAFF.

This clone was observed a single time. This rearrangement joins TRBV5-6 to TRBJ2-7; D not certain. Trimming cost V 4 bases and J 1 base, with 15 bases left between them. CDR3 size: 15 residues. In germline, CDR1 is SGHDT, CDR2 YYEEEE. CDR3 in amino acids: CASSRLGPASYEQYF. CDR3 bases: TGTGCCAGCAGCCGATTAGGACCAGCGTCCTACGAGCAGTACTTC.

CDR3 protein: CASSFSGTGGRNEQFF. Here the CDR3 DNA reads TGTGCCAGCAGCTTCTCCGGGACAGGGGGAAGGAATGAGCAGTTCTTC. J is TRBJ2-1 and V is TRBV11-2; TRBD1 aligns across 11 bases. The CDR3 loop spans 16 amino acids. CDR1 is SGHAT, CDR2 FQNNGV, per germline. The junction had 8 bases not matched to a gene; V was cut back by 3 bases and J by 7 bases.

The chain is built from TRBV2 and TRBJ2-7; the D is unclear. This CDR3 region has 13 residues. With 5 bases removed from V and 2 bases from J, the gap between germline ends came to 10 bases. Germline assignment: CDR1 SNHLY and CDR2 FYNNEI. CDR3 residues: CASSTTQTYEQYF. The CDR3 region has the DNA TGTGCCAGCAGTACCACTCAAACCTACGAGCAGTACTTC.

This chain connects TRBV4-1 to TRBJ2-2; D perhaps matches TRBD2 (6 bases). The CDR3 runs to 15 residues. In germline, CDR1 is MGHRA, CDR2 YSYEKL. Trimming left V 5 bases short and J 5 bases short, with 15 bases between. The CDR3 DNA is TGCGCCAGCAGCGGAGGGTCTAGCTGGACCGGGGAGCTGTTTTTT. This gives the protein CASSGGSSWTGELFF.

This clone was seen only once. This chain's CDR3 is CASSMGFGGFTYEQYF. For the CDR3, the DNA is TGTGCCAGTAGTATGGGTTTCGGGGGCTTCACCTACGAGCAGTACTTC. This chain uses TRBV19 with TRBJ2-7; D possibly matches TRBD1 or TRBD2 (6 bases each). V lost 3 bases and J lost 2, with 17 bases in between. Germline CDR1 is LNHDA and CDR2 is SQIVND (reference sequence). CDR3 length equals 16 residues.

V is TRBV2 and J is TRBJ1-2; D is ambiguous. The CDR3 length is 17 residues. The germline gives CDR1 SNHLY, CDR2 FYNNEI. Between the trimmed V and J ends, which lost 7 bases and 4 bases, there was a span of 25 bases. This CDR3 reads CASTEGEGPEAFYGYTF. CDR3 nucleotide sequence: TGTGCCAGCACCGAAGGTGAGGGTCCGGAGGCTTTCTATGGCTACACCTTC.

This clone occurred once. The sample carries other DNA sequences with the same CDR3. This chain connects TRBV20-1 to TRBJ2-5; D not certain. Germline V gene data show CDR1 as DFQATT and CDR2 as SNEGSKA (reference sequence). This CDR3 comprises 10 residues. The V gene lost 4 bases and the J gene lost 5 bases, with 5 bases spanning the gap. The CDR3 reads CSAIRETQYF. DNA of the CDR3: TGCAGTGCTATCAGGGAGACCCAGTACTTC.

The CDR3 coding sequence is TGTGCCTGGTTAAGGGGCAGGGCGAGCTCCTACGAGCAGTACTTC. As protein: CAWLRGRASSYEQYF. The V and J genes are TRBV30 and TRBJ2-7; D may be TRBD1 (5 bases). The CDR3 extends over 15 amino acids. The germline CDR1 and CDR2 sequences are GTSNPN and SVGIG (reference sequence). Trimming removed 5 bases from V and 0 bases from J, with 17 bases in between.

This clone was seen a handful of times. The chain has TRBV7-6 and TRBJ1-5; no definite D call. This CDR3 has 13 residues. Per germline, CDR1 SGHVS and CDR2 FNYEAQ. V dropped 5 bases and J dropped 5 bases, with 10 bases sitting between them. CDR3 amino acids: CASSTDIHQPQHF. The CDR3 DNA follows: TGTGCCAGCAGCACAGACATCCATCAGCCCCAGCATTTT.

Concerning this clone itself: Other nucleotide sequences in the sample specify the same CDR3. The gene calls are TRBV7-9 and TRBJ2-2; D is perhaps TRBD2 (6 bases). V shed 7 bases and J shed 5 bases, with 8 bases lying between them. CDR1 is SEHNR, CDR2 FQNEAQ, per germline (reference sequence). The CDR3 covers 12 residues. Here the CDR3 reads CASIGGTGELFF. For the CDR3, the DNA is TGTGCCAGCATCGGGGGAACCGGGGAGCTGTTTTTT.

The rearrangement links TRBV19 to TRBJ1-1; a weak D match, TRBD1 (6 bases). Deletions cut 0 bases from V and 5 bases from J, with 10 bases between. Germline CDR1 LNHDA, CDR2 SQIVND (reference sequence). The CDR3 sequence is 14 residues long. The CDR3: CASSIEGGGTEAFF. The CDR3 DNA reads as TGTGCCAGTAGTATAGAGGGAGGGGGAACTGAAGCTTTCTTT.

This clone is deemed medium-sized. The DNA for the CDR3 is TGTGCCAGCAGTTCGACTAATGGGGACAGAGCCTACGAGCAGTACTTC. It yields the protein CASSSTNGDRAYEQYF. The chain links TRBV28 to TRBJ2-7; TRBD1 matches 7 bases. The CDR3 has 16 residues. CDR1 and CDR2 from the germline V gene are MDHEN and SYDVKM. Trimming cost V 4 bases and J 2 bases; bases outside gene matches: 11. Looking up the rest from reference TRBV28 and TRBJ2-7 gives the full variable domain: DVKVTQSSRYLVKRTGEKVFLECVQDMDHENMFWYRQDPGLGLRLIYFSYDVKMKEKGDIPEGYSVSREKKERFSLILESASTNQTSMYLCASSSTNGDRAYEQYFGPGTRLTVT.